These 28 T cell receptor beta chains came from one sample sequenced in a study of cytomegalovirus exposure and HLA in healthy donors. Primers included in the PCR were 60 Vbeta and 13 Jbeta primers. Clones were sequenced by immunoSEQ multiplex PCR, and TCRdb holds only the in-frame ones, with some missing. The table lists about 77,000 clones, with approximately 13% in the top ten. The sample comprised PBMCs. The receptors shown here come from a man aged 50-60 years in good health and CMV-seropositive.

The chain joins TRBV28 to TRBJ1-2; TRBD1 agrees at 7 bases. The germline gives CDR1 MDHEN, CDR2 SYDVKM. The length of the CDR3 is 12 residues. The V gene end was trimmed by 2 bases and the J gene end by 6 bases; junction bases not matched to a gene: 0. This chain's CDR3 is CASSLRGHGYTF. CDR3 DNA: TGTGCCAGCAGTTTAAGGGGGCATGGCTACACCTTC.

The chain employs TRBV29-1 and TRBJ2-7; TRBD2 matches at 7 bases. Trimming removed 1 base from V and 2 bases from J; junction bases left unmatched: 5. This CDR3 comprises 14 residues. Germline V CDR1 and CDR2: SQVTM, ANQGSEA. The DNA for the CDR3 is TGCAGCGTTGAAGGGGCGGGAGTCACCTACGAGCAGTACTTC. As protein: CSVEGAGVTYEQYF.

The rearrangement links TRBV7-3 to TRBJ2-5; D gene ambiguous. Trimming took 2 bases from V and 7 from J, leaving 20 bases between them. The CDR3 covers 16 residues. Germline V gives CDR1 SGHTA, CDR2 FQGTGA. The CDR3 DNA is TGTGCCAGCAGCTTAGGTTCGGGTCTCGTCGAAGGGACCCAGTACTTC. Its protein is CASSLGSGLVEGTQYF.

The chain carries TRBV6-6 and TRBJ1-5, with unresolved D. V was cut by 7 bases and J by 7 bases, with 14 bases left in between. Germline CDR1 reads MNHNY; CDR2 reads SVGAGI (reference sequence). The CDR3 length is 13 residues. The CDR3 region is CASTLELIQPQHF. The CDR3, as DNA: TGTGCCAGCACTCTCGAACTTATCCAGCCCCAGCATTTT.

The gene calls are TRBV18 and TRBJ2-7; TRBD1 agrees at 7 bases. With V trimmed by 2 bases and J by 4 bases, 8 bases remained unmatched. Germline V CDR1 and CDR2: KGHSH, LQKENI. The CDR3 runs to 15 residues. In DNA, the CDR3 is TGTGCCAGCTCACCAGGTGGGACAGCCTATTACGAGCAGTACGTC. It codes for CASSPGGTAYYEQYV.

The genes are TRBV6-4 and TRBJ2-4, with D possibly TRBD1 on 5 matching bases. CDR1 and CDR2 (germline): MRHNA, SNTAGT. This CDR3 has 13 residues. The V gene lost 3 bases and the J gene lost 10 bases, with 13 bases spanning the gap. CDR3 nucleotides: TGTGCCAGCAGTGAAAGGGCGCAGGGAATTCAGTACTTC. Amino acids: CASSERAQGIQYF.

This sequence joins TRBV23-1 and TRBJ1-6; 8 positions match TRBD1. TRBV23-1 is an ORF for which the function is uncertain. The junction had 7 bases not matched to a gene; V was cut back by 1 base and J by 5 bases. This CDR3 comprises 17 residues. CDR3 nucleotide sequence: TGCGCCAGCAGTCAATTGGGGAGGGACAGGAATAATTCACCCCTCCACTTT. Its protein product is CASSQLGRDRNNSPLHF.

In nucleotides, the CDR3 is TGTGCCATCAGTCCCACAGGGGGCCATGAAGGGGGAAATGAGCAGTTCTTC. Protein sequence: CAISPTGGHEGGNEQFF. The chain couples TRBV10-3 to TRBJ2-1; 9 bases align to TRBD1. The CDR3 runs 17 residues. The junction had 15 bases not matched to a gene; V was cut back by 5 bases and J by 7 bases. The germline V gene has CDR1 ENHRY and CDR2 SYGVKD.

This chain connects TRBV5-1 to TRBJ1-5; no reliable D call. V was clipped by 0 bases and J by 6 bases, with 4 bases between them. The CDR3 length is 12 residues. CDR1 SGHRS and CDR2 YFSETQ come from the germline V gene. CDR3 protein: CASSLAGQPQHF. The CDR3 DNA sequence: TGCGCCAGCAGCTTGGCGGGTCAGCCCCAGCATTTT.

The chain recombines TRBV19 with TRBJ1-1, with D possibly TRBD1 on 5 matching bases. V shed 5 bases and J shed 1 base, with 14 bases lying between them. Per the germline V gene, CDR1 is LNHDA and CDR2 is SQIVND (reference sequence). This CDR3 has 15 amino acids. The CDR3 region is CASSLGGGQNTEAFF. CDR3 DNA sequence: TGTGCCAGTAGTCTGGGGGGGGGTCAGAACACTGAAGCTTTCTTT.

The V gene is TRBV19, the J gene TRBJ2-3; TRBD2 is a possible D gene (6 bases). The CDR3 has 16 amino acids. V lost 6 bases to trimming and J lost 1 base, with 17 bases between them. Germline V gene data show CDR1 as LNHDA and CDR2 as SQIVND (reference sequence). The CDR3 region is CASRPWGEEGTDTQYF. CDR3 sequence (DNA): TGTGCCAGTAGGCCCTGGGGGGAGGAGGGCACAGATACGCAGTATTTT.

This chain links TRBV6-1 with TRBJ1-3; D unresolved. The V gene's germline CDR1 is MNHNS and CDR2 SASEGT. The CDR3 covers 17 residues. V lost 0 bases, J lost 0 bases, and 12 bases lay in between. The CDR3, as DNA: TGTGCCAGCAGTGAAGCTCGGCAGCGATACTCTGGAAACACCATATATTTT. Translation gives CASSEARQRYSGNTIYF.

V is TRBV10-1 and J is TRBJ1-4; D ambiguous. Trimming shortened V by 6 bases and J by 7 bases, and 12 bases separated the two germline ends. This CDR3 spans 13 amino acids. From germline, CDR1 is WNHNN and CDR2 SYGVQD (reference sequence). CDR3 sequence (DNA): TGCGCCAGCAGCCCGATCCTCGGTGAAAAACTGTTTTTT. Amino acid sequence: CASSPILGEKLFF.

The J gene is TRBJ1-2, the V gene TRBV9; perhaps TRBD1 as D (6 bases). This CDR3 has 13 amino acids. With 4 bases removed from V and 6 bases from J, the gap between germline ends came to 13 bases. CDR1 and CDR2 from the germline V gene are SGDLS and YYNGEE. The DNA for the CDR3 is TGTGCCAGCAGCCAAAGAAGACAGGATGGCTACACCTTC. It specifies CASSQRRQDGYTF.

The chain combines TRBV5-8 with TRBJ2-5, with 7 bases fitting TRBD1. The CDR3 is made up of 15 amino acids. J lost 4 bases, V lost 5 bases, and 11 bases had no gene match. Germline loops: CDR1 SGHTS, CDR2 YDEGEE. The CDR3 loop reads CASRSRQGRGETQYF. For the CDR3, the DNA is TGTGCCAGCAGGTCTCGACAGGGAAGGGGAGAGACCCAGTACTTC.

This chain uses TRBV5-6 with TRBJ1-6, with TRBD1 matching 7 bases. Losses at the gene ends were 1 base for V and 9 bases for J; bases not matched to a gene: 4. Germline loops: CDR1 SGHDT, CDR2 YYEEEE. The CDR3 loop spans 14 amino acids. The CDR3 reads CASSLKGAGSPLHF. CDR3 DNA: TGTGCCAGCAGCTTGAAGGGGGCTGGTTCACCCCTCCACTTT.

CDR3 sequence: CASRASGGTNTGELFF. The DNA for the CDR3 is TGCGCCAGCAGGGCTAGCGGGGGAACGAACACCGGGGAGCTGTTTTTT. The V and J genes are TRBV5-1 and TRBJ2-2; 10 bases agree with TRBD2. This CDR3 is built from 16 residues. Germline lookup yields CDR1 SGHRS and CDR2 YFSETQ. V gave up 5 bases and J gave up 0 bases; unmatched junction bases: 4.

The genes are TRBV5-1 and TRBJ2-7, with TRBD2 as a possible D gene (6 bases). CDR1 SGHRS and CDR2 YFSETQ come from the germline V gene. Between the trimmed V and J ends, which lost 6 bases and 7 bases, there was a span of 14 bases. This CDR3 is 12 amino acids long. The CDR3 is CASKDPAGEQYF. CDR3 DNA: TGCGCCAGCAAGGACCCGGCGGGGGAGCAGTACTTC.

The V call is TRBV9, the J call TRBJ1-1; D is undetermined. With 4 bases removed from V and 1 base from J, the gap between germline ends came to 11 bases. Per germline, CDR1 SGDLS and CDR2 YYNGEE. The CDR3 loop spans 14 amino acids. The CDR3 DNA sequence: TGTGCCAGCAGCTCCCCCGGGAGGAACACTGAAGCTTTCTTT. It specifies CASSSPGRNTEAFF.

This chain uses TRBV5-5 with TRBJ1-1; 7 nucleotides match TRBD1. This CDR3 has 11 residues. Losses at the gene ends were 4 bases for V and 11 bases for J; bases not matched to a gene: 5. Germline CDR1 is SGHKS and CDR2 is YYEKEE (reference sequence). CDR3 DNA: TGTGCCAGCAGCATAGACAGGGCGGCTTTCTTT. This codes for CASSIDRAAFF.

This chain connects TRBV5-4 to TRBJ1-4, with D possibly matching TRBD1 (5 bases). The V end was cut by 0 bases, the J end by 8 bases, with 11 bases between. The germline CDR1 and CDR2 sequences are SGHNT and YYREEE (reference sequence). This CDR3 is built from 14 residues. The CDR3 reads CASSLEGAGEKLFF. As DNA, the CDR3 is TGTGCCAGCAGCTTGGAAGGGGCAGGGGAAAAACTGTTTTTT.

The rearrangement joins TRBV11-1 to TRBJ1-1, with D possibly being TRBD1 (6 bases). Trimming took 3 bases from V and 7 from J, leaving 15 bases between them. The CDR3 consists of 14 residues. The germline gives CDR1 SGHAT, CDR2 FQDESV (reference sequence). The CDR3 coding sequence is TGTGCCAGCAGCTTTAGACGGACAGACTTTGAAGCTTTCTTT. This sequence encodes CASSFRRTDFEAFF.

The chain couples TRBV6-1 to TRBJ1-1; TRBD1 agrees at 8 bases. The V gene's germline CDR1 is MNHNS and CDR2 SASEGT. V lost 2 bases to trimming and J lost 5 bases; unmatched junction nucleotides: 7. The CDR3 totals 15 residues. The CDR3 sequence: CASSELPGGGTEAFF. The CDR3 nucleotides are TGTGCCAGCAGTGAACTTCCAGGGGGCGGGACTGAAGCTTTCTTT.

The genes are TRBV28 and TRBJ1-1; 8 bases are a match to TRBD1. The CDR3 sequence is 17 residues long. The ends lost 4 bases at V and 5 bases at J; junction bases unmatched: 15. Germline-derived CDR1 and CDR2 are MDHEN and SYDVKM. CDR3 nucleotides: TGTGCCAGCAGTTCCTCCAGGGGGCGAGTTGGGAAAACTGAAGCTTTCTTT. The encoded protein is CASSSSRGRVGKTEAFF. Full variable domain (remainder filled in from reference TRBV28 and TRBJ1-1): DVKVTQSSRYLVKRTGEKVFLECVQDMDHENMFWYRQDPGLGLRLIYFSYDVKMKEKGDIPEGYSVSREKKERFSLILESASTNQTSMYLCASSSSRGRVGKTEAFFGQGTRLTVV.

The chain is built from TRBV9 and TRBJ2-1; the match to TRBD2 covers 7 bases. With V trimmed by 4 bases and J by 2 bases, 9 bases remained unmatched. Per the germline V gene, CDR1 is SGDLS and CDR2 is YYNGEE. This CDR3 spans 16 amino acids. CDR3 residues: CASSPLAAITYNEQFF. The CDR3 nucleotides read TGTGCCAGCAGCCCTCTAGCGGCAATTACCTACAATGAGCAGTTCTTC.

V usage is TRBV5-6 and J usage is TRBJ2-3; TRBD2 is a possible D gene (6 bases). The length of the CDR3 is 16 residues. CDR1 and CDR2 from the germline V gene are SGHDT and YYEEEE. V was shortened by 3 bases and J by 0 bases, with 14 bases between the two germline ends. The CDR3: CASSSTAGFSTDTQYF. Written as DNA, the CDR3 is TGTGCCAGCAGCTCTACAGCGGGTTTTAGCACAGATACGCAGTATTTT.

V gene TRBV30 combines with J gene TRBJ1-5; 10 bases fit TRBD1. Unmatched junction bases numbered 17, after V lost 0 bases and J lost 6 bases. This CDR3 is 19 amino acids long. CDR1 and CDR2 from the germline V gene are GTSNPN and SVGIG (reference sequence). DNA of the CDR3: TGTGCCTGGAGTGTCTCCGATATTCTACGGACAGGGGGGCGTCAGCCCCAGCATTTT. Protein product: CAWSVSDILRTGGRQPQHF.

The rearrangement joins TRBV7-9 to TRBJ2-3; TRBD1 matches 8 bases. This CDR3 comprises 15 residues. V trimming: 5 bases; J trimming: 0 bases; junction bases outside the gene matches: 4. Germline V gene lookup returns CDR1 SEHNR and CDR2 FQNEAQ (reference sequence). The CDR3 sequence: CASSQGAKSTDTQYF. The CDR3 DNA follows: TGTGCCAGCAGCCAGGGGGCGAAAAGCACAGATACGCAGTATTTT.